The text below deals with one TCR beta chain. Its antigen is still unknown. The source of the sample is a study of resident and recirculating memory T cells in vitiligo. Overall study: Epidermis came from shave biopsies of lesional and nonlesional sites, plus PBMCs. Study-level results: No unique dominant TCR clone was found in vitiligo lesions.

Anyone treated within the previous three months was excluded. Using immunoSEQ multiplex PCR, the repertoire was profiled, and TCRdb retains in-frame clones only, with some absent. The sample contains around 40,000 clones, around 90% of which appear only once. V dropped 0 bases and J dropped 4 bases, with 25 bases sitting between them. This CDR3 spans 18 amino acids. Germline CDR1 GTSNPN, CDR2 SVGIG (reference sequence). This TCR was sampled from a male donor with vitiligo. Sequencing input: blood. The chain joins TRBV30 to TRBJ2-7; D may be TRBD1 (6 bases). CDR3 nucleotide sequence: TGTGCCTGGAGTGTATATCCCCAAGGACAGTTGAAGGATTACGAGCAGTACTTC. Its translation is CAWSVYPQGQLKDYEQYF. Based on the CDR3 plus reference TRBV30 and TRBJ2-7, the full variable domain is SQTIHQWPATLVQPVGSPLSLECTVEGTSNPNLYWYRQAAGRGLQLLFYSVGIGQISSEVPQNLSASRPQDRQFILSSKKLLLSDSGFYLCAWSVYPQGQLKDYEQYFGPGTRLTVT.